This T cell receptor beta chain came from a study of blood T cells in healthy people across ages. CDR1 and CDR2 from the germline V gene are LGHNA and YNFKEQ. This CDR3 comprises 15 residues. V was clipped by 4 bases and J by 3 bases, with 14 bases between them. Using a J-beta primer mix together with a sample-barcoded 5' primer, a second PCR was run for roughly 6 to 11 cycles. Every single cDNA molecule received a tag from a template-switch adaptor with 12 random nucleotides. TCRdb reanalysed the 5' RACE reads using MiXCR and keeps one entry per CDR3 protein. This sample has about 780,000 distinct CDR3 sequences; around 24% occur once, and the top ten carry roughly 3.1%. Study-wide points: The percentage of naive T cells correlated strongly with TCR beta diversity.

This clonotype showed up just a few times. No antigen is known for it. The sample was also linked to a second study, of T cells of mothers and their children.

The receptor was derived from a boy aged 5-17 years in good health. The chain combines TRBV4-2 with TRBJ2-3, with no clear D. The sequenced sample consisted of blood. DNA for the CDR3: TGTGCCAGCAGCCCGCTAGAGGATGGAACAGATACGCAGTATTTT. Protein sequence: CASSPLEDGTDTQYF.